One sample yielded the 6 T cell receptor beta chains listed below, sequenced in a study of T cells in women clearing cervical HPV infection. Profiled with immunoSEQ multiplex PCR; TCRdb holds only in-frame clones, not every one. In total, the table holds around 30,000 clones. Specimen: blood buffy coat. All receptors come from a woman between 18 and 75 years old with a cervical HPV16 infection that either progressed to CIN3+ or cleared (not recorded which).

A remark on this clone: The read terminates 3 residues before the CDR3 end, so the remaining end is supplied by the germline J gene. The V gene is TRBV5-4, the J gene TRBJ2-5, with 8 bases matching TRBD2. The junction had 4 bases not matched to a gene; V was cut back by 4 bases and J by 5 bases. This CDR3 is built from 13 residues. Germline loops: CDR1 SGHNT, CDR2 YYREEE (reference sequence). The sequenced CDR3 bases are TGTGCCAGCAGCCTTTGGACTAGCGAGACC. Translated, it gives CASSLWTSET. Given in full, the CDR3 is CASSLWTSETQYF.

As to this clone: The read falls 3 residues short of the CDR3 end, and the missing part is taken from the germline J gene. J is TRBJ1-4 and V is TRBV5-1, with a weak D call TRBD1 (5 bases). This CDR3 is built from 14 residues. Germline loops: CDR1 SGHRS, CDR2 YFSETQ. The V end lost 3 bases, the J end lost 2 bases, and 8 bases lay between the germline ends. CDR3 protein: CASSWGVTNEKLFF. The DNA read from the CDR3 is TGCGCCAGCAGCTGGGGGGTCACTAATGAAAAA.

On this clone: The read ends 3 residues shy of where the CDR3 ends; the end is completed using the germline J gene. This chain connects TRBV19 to TRBJ1-2; D is ambiguous. The germline V gene has CDR1 LNHDA and CDR2 SQIVND (reference sequence). This CDR3 is 12 amino acids long. Incomplete CDR3 DNA: TGTGCCAGTAGTACCCTCACAGATACC. Translation: CASSTLTDT. In full, the CDR3 reads CASSTLTDTYTF.

The CDR3 bases that were read are TGTGCCAGCACAGGACAGACCAAACTTAACGGC. Its protein product is CASTGQTKLNG. The full-length CDR3 reads as CASTGQTKLNGYTF. The chain is built from TRBV2 and TRBJ1-2; D may be TRBD1 (6 bases). The CDR3 end lies 3 residues beyond the end of the read and is filled in from the germline J gene. The CDR3 length is 14 residues. Germline loops: CDR1 SNHLY, CDR2 FYNNEI.

About this clone itself: The read stops 3 residues short of the end of the CDR3; the missing end is completed from the germline J gene. This rearrangement joins TRBV5-4 to TRBJ2-2; 7 bases are shared with TRBD1. Germline V gene data show CDR1 as SGHNT and CDR2 as YYREEE (reference sequence). The CDR3 length is 14 residues. With 4 bases clipped from V and 5 bases from J, the junction kept 5 bases outside the gene matches. The CDR3: CASSPGQMTGELFF. The part of the CDR3 DNA that was read is TGTGCCAGCAGCCCGGGACAGATGACCGGGGAG.

A word on this clone: The CDR3 extends 3 residues past the end of the read, so its final part is completed from the germline J gene. V usage is TRBV30 and J usage is TRBJ2-4; D is uncertain. The germline V gene encodes CDR1 GTSNPN and CDR2 SVGIG (reference sequence). With 3 bases removed from V and 8 bases from J, the gap between germline ends came to 14 bases. CDR3 length: 13 residues. The DNA read from the CDR3 is TGTGCCTGGAGAGTGCCGAACAATGACATT. Translation: CAWRVPNNDI. The CDR3, in full, reads CAWRVPNNDIQYF.